This T cell receptor (beta chain) was identified in a study of CD8 T cells in ankylosing spondylitis. Study-level findings and limits: Among TCR beta sequences, a motif of under 10 highly homologous variants appeared characteristic of ankylosing spondylitis blood. Enrichment of disease-linked clones was reportedly significant in matched ankylosing spondylitis synovial fluid. Earlier work had already found some motif variants in reactive arthritis synovial fluid and blood.

TCRdb re-derived calls from the 5' RACE reads in MiXCR, one entry per CDR3 protein. This sample carries some 130,000 distinct CDR3 sequences, 15% to 20% of them seen once, and the ten largest clones take approximately 30%. A note on this clonotype: What it recognizes is unknown.

The CDR3 consists of 17 residues. Trimming at V came to 5 bases and at J to 6 bases, leaving 7 bases not matched to a gene. CDR1 and CDR2 (germline): LGHDT, YNNKEL (reference sequence). The gene calls are TRBV3-1 and TRBJ2-2, with 15 bases matching TRBD2. The source is a male donor with ankylosing spondylitis. Sequencing was carried out using blood, either unsorted or a sorted T cell fraction (not recorded which). The CDR3 nucleotides are TGTGCCAGCAGCGGAAGGACTAGCGGGAGGGCCGCCGGGGAGCTGTTTTTT. Translating gives CASSGRTSGRAAGELFF.